These 8 T cell receptor beta chains originate from one sample sequenced in a study of T cell responses to AZD1222 COVID-19 vaccine. Generated by immunoSEQ multiplex PCR, the TCRdb table keeps only in-frame clones and is missing some. The repertoire holds 25,000 to 35,000 clones, around four fifths seen once, with 5.8% in the top ten. This material consisted of peripheral blood, taken on day 0 of AZD1222 vaccination. These receptors all stem from an adult in good health.

V gene TRBV13 combines with J gene TRBJ2-5; TRBD1 aligns across 8 bases. CDR3 size: 13 residues. V shed 3 bases, J shed 4 bases, and the junction held 1 base outside the gene matches. CDR1 and CDR2 from the germline V gene are PRHDT and FYEKMQ (reference sequence). The CDR3 spells CASSFDRGETQYF. The CDR3 nucleotides are TGTGCCAGCAGCTTCGACAGGGGAGAGACCCAGTACTTC.

The rearrangement joins TRBV10-2 to TRBJ2-7; D ambiguous. Between the trimmed V and J ends, which lost 7 bases and 4 bases, there was a span of 14 bases. This CDR3 has 13 amino acids. Germline V CDR1 and CDR2: WSHSY, SAAADI. The DNA of the CDR3 is TGCGCCAGCATATTCAGTCCCCAGTACGAGCAGTACTTC. This translates into CASIFSPQYEQYF.

A single count supports this clone. J is TRBJ2-3 and V is TRBV6-1; D not resolved. CDR3 size: 15 residues. V dropped 1 base and J dropped 1 base, with 9 bases sitting between them. Germline CDR1 and CDR2: MNHNS and SASEGT. This CDR3 reads CASSEGNRGTDTQYF. The CDR3 DNA follows: TGTGCCAGCAGTGAAGGTAACCGAGGCACAGATACGCAGTATTTT.

The genes are TRBV28 and TRBJ1-1; 10 bases align to TRBD1. Germline CDR1 MDHEN, CDR2 SYDVKM. J was trimmed by 5 bases and V by 2 bases; bases with no gene match: 2. The CDR3 covers 14 residues. CDR3 sequence (DNA): TGTGCCAGCAGTTTACGGGACAGGGGTACTGAAGCTTTCTTT. Its translation: CASSLRDRGTEAFF. Using reference TRBV28 and TRBJ1-1 for the parts outside the CDR3, the full variable domain is DVKVTQSSRYLVKRTGEKVFLECVQDMDHENMFWYRQDPGLGLRLIYFSYDVKMKEKGDIPEGYSVSREKKERFSLILESASTNQTSMYLCASSLRDRGTEAFFGQGTRLTVV.

The J gene is TRBJ2-5, the V gene TRBV9, with 12 bases aligning to TRBD2. Looked up from germline, CDR1 is SGDLS and CDR2 is YYNGEE. Trimming at V came to 6 bases and at J to 1 base, leaving 7 bases not matched to a gene. The CDR3 contains 16 residues. CDR3 amino acids: CASTPTSGGFQETQYF. As DNA, the CDR3 is TGTGCCAGCACCCCCACTAGCGGGGGGTTCCAAGAGACCCAGTACTTC. Variable domain in full (rest from reference TRBV9 and TRBJ2-5): DSGVTQTPKHLITATGQRVTLRCSPRSGDLSVYWYQQSLDQGLQFLIQYYNGEERAKGNILERFSAQQFPDLHSELNLSSLELGDSALYFCASTPTSGGFQETQYFGPGTRLLVL.

The chain joins TRBV6-2 or TRBV6-3 to TRBJ1-4, with no clear D. CDR1 is MNHEY and CDR2 is SVGEGT in the germline V gene. Trimming pared 5 bases from V and 10 bases from J, leaving 11 bases between. This CDR3 has 12 amino acids. The CDR3 nucleotides read TGTGCCAGCAGTCAAGCCAGAGGAAAACTGTTTTTT. It specifies CASSQARGKLFF.

V is TRBV2 and J is TRBJ1-1, with 9 bases aligning to TRBD1. The CDR3 is 12 amino acids. CDR1 and CDR2 from the germline V gene are SNHLY and FYNNEI. V was pared by 5 bases and J by 6 bases, with 1 base of the junction left unmatched. CDR3 region: CASSRQGAEAFF. The DNA for the CDR3 is TGTGCCAGCAGTAGACAGGGGGCTGAAGCTTTCTTT.

CDR3 loop: CASSMSDWENTIYF. CDR3 in DNA: TGTGCCAGTAGTATGTCGGATTGGGAAAACACCATATATTTT. The chain carries TRBV19 and TRBJ1-3; D is undetermined. Germline loops: CDR1 LNHDA, CDR2 SQIVND (reference sequence). The CDR3 contains 14 residues. Trimming removed 3 bases at V and 6 bases at J, with 12 bases between. The full variable domain, completed using reference TRBV19 and TRBJ1-3, is DGGITQSPKYLFRKEGQNVTLSCEQNLNHDAMYWYRQDPGQGLRLIYYSQIVNDFQKGDIAEGYSVSREKKESFPLTVTSAQKNPTAFYLCASSMSDWENTIYFGEGSWLTVV.